This paragraph covers one T cell receptor beta chain sequence. Its antigen is currently unknown. The sample originates from a study of STAT3 mutations in large granular lymphocyte leukemia. The CDR3 extends over 17 amino acids. The germline V and J ends were trimmed by 2 bases and 2 bases, with 16 bases remaining between them. Germline V gene lookup returns CDR1 LGHNA and CDR2 YSLEER. TCRbeta libraries averaged roughly 40,000 productive templates per sample. The protocol was immunoSEQ multiplex PCR, while the TCRdb copy is restricted to in-frame clones and leaves out a portion. This sample has more than 15,000 clones, with roughly 90% found just once. Study-wide results and caveats: Clonal expansion was inferred from samples taken at other timepoints. Every T-cell large granular lymphocyte leukemia patient had at least one immunodominant TCR beta clonotype. In about 35% of the 18 patients, new TCR clonotypes emerged after therapy. Persisting codominant clonotypes may have hidden a small pathogenic clone.

This TCR was sampled from a man aged 55 to 70 with T-cell large granular lymphocyte leukemia. Some clones in this sample may be carry-over from other donors' samples. Sequencing was performed on peripheral blood mononuclear cells. This rearrangement joins TRBV4-3 to TRBJ1-5; no firm D call. The CDR3 loop is CASSQQVGRSGNQPQHF. The CDR3 coding sequence is TGCGCCAGCAGCCAACAAGTGGGCAGGTCGGGCAATCAGCCCCAGCATTTT.